The TCR beta chain described here comes from a study of blood T cell repertoires in COVID-19 (dated by TCRdb to about 2020). Regarding the study in general: Samples covering the acute and convalescent phases of COVID-19 were provided by collaborators in the United States, Italy and Spain. The prospective study material was composed of cDNA or gDNA derived from T cells, B-cell-depleted T cells, or PBMCs. Deeply sampled blood TCRbeta repertoires from subjects exposed to, actively infected with, or recovered from COVID-19 were included in the dataset. The repertoires were made available in a free public database intended to serve as a resource for research on the immune response to SARS-CoV-2. Samples were obtained from the ongoing ImmuneRACE study (first 160 participants) and from 1,254 subjects provided by 6 global collaborators. Nearly every sample came with metadata listing a de-identified subject ID, COVID-19 status, age in years and sex. Where available, HLA class I and class II types were obtained from metadata supplied by the sample provider rather than from assay-based typing. Broad study findings and their caveats: The amount of clinical and demographic metadata varied by source and participant and was provided uncurated.

TCRbeta CDR3 regions were amplified from genomic DNA using the immunoSEQ Assay, a bias-controlled multiplex PCR. Per the original workflow: Within the assay, amplification of reference gene primers was used to estimate how many nucleated cells each sample contained. Sequence reads were collapsed and filtered to measure the absolute abundance of every unique TCRbeta CDR3 rearrangement. For each sample, productive Simpson clonality was calculated as the square root of Simpson's diversity index across productive rearrangements. Drawn from immuneACCESS, this table holds only the in-frame rearrangements with V and J called that TCRdb kept. Clones are partly lost; checked studies trace under half to an unresolved V gene and leave the rest unexplained. V and J calls and clone size are copied from that table; D and trimming were computed from the DNA. This sample gives a few hundred thousand clones in total; roughly nine tenths of them show up just once. The ten most abundant clones make up 1.8% of the sample.

According to the germline V gene, CDR1 reads SGDLS and CDR2 reads YYNGEE. Spanning cysteine to phenylalanine, the CDR3 consists of 15 amino acids. Only the CDR3 DNA stays, 45 bases, in frame from base 1. Trimmed from V: 0 bases; trimmed from J: 8 bases; junction bases lacking a gene match: 5. A remark on this clone: Its antigen is still unknown. No much larger clonotype is one base removed from it; base qualities were not supplied.

In Seattle, one collaborating source enrolled patients while the infection was active and tracked those patients longitudinally over the course of disease. Collaborating institutions collected whole blood in K2EDTA tubes following their own protocols. Collaborator samples were shipped for TCRbeta analysis as frozen whole blood, isolated PBMCs, or DNA extracted from either sample type. The TCR sequence derives from a woman in her thirties with COVID-19, enrolled during active disease. Sequences were obtained from peripheral blood. The chain couples TRBV9 to TRBJ2-1, with 10 middle bases fitting TRBD2. At the DNA level, the sequence is TGTGCCAGCAGCGTAGGGCTAGCGGGGGTTTATGAGCAGTTCTTC. It translates as CASSVGLAGVYEQFF. Where the CDR3 stops, the reference TRBV9 and TRBJ2-1 genes take over; the full variable domain is DSGVTQTPKHLITATGQRVTLRCSPRSGDLSVYWYQQSLDQGLQFLIQYYNGEERAKGNILERFSAQQFPDLHSELNLSSLELGDSALYFCASSVGLAGVYEQFFGPGTRLTVL.